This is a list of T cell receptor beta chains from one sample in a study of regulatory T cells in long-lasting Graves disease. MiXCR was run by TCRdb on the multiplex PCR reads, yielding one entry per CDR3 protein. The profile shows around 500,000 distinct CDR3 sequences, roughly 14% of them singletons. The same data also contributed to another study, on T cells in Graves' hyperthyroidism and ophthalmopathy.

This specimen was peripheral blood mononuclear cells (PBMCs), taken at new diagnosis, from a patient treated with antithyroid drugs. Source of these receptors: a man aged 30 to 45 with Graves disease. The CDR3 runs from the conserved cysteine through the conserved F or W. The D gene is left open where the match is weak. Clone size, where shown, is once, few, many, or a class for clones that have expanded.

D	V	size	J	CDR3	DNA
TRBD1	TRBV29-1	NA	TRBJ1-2	CSVDWTGYYGYTF	TGCAGCGTTGATTGGACAGGGTACTATGGCTACACCTTC
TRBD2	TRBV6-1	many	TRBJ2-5	CASSPMQREGLWYF	TGTGCCAGCAGTCCTATGCAGCGGGAGGGCCTCTGGTACTTC
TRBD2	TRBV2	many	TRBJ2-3	CASSDAGEGDTQYF	TGTGCCAGCAGTGATGCGGGGGAGGGCGATACGCAGTATTTT
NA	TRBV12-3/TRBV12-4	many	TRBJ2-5	CASSPSREAQYF	TGTGCCAGCAGCCCCTCCAGGGAGGCCCAGTACTTC
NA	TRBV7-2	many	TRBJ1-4	CASSLITGTVNEKLFF	TGTGCCAGCAGCTTGATAACCGGGACGGTTAATGAAAAACTGTTTTTT
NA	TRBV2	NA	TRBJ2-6	CASSLAPGRASGANVLTF	TGTGCCAGCAGTTTAGCCCCGGGCAGGGCTTCTGGGGCCAACGTCCTGACTTTC
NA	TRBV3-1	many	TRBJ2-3	CASSRRLGLASTDTQYF	TGTGCCAGCAGCCGTCGGCTTGGTCTAGCTAGCACAGATACGCAGTATTTT
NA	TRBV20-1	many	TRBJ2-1	CSASPWERGYNEQFF	TGCAGTGCTAGTCCCTGGGAAAGGGGGTACAATGAGCAGTTCTTC
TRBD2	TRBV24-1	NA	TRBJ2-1	CATSGLAGDNEQFF	TGTGCCACCAGTGGACTAGCGGGCGACAATGAGCAGTTCTTC
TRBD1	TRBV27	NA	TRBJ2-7	CASSHTGTGGIEQYF	TGTGCCAGCAGTCATACCGGGACAGGGGGAATCGAGCAGTACTTC
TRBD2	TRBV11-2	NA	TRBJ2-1	CASSLRGQGTSGYNEQFF	TGTGCCAGCAGCTTAAGGGGTCAGGGGACTAGCGGATACAATGAGCAGTTCTTC
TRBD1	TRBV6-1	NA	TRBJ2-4	CASSQTGTGEHIQYF	TGTGCCAGCAGCCAAACCGGGACAGGGGAACACATTCAGTACTTC
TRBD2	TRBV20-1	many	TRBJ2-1	CSASGREYNEQFF	TGCAGTGCTAGCGGGAGGGAGTACAATGAGCAGTTCTTC
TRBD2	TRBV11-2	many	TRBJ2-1	CASSPEWGRGWDEQFF	TGTGCCAGCAGCCCCGAGTGGGGGAGGGGATGGGATGAGCAGTTCTTC
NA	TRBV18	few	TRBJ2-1	CASSPMWTGNNEQFF	TGTGCCAGCTCACCGATGTGGACGGGTAACAATGAGCAGTTCTTC
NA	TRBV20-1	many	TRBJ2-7	CSARAPSGRGQYF	TGCAGTGCTAGGGCCCCGTCGGGGCGGGGGCAGTACTTC
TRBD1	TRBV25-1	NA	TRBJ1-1	CASSEGQGGRTEAFF	TGTGCCAGCAGTGAAGGTCAAGGGGGCCGTACTGAAGCTTTCTTT
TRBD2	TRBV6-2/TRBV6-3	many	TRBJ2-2	CASSLGTSGISGELFF	TGTGCCAGCAGCCTGGGGACTAGCGGGATCTCCGGGGAGCTGTTTTTT
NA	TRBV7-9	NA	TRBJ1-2	CASSLSTWDYGYTF	TGTGCCAGCAGCCTTTCTACGTGGGACTATGGCTACACCTTC
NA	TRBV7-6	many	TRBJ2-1	CASSPGLDNEQFF	TGTGCCAGCAGCCCCGGACTCGACAATGAGCAGTTCTTC
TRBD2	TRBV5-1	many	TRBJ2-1	CASRPTSGSSYNEQFF	TGCGCCAGCAGACCTACTAGCGGGAGCTCCTACAATGAGCAGTTCTTC
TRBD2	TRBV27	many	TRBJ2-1	CASSLSPPGTSGGNEQFF	TGTGCCAGCAGTTTATCTCCCCCCGGGACTAGCGGAGGCAATGAGCAGTTCTTC
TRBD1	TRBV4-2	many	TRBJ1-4	CASSQGNTGVGEKLFF	TGTGCCAGCAGCCAAGGGAACACAGGGGTTGGTGAAAAACTGTTTTTT
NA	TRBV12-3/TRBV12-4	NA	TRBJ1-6	CASTRLGNSPLHF	TGTGCCAGCACCCGCCTGGGGAATTCACCCCTCCACTTT
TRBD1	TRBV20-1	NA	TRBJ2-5	CSARGDRGEQEIQYF	TGCAGTGCTAGAGGGGACAGGGGTGAACAAGAGATCCAGTACTTC
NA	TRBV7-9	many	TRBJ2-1	CASSLALGANEQFF	TGTGCCAGCAGCTTAGCGCTCGGGGCCAATGAGCAGTTCTTC
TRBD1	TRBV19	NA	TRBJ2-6	CASSPDRGKGANVLTF	TGTGCCAGTAGCCCGGACAGGGGGAAAGGGGCCAACGTCCTGACTTTC
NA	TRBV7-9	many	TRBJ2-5	CASRLQGPEETQYF	TGTGCCAGCAGATTACAGGGCCCCGAAGAGACCCAGTACTTC
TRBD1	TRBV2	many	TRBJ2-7	CASNNGQGVHEQYF	TGTGCCAGCAATAACGGACAGGGGGTCCACGAGCAGTACTTC
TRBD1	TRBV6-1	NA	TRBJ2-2	CASAASDRVVMGVTGELFF	TGTGCCAGCGCAGCATCGGACAGGGTAGTAATGGGCGTCACCGGGGAGCTGTTTTTT
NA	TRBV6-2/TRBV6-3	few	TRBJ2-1	CASSAVRGPHEQFF	TGTGCCAGCAGTGCCGTTCGAGGGCCCCATGAGCAGTTCTTC